This T cell receptor (beta chain) was found in a study of OX40 agonist ivuxolimab in advanced cancers. Study as a whole: Patients received ivuxolimab, an agonistic anti-OX40 (CD134) antibody. Study-level points and caveats: Also showing low normalized T-cell clonal expansion were some of the nonresponders.

The repertoire was sequenced with immunoSEQ multiplex PCR; TCRdb's copy has only in-frame clones and lacks some. Seen here are fewer than 60,000 clones, approximately 86% observed once, and the top ten hold more than 3.5%. The CDR3 loop spans 14 amino acids. V dropped 5 bases and J dropped 4 bases, with 14 bases sitting between them. Germline CDR1 reads MDHEN; CDR2 reads SYDVKM. Points on this clone: Antigen specificity is unknown.

This rearrangement joins TRBV28 to TRBJ2-5; either TRBD1 or TRBD2 may supply D (5 bases each). The sample was CD4+ or CD8+ T cells sorted from blood, taken in a trial of the OX40 agonist ivuxolimab. This receptor was obtained from an adult with an advanced solid tumor such as melanoma, head and neck, liver or kidney cancer. CDR3 in DNA: TGTGCCAGCAGTAAGGGACCGCGCCGAGAGACCCAGTACTTC. This gives the protein CASSKGPRRETQYF. Full variable domain (missing parts from reference TRBV28 and TRBJ2-5): DVKVTQSSRYLVKRTGEKVFLECVQDMDHENMFWYRQDPGLGLRLIYFSYDVKMKEKGDIPEGYSVSREKKERFSLILESASTNQTSMYLCASSKGPRRETQYFGPGTRLLVL.